A selection of T cell receptor beta chains follows, all from one sample in a study of T cell responses to AZD1222 COVID-19 vaccine. The protocol was immunoSEQ multiplex PCR, while the TCRdb copy is restricted to in-frame clones and leaves out a portion. The table records 140,000 to 150,000 clones, more than 75% of them present only once. This specimen was peripheral blood, taken on day 0 of AZD1222 vaccination. These receptors all come from an adult in good health. Both conserved end residues are trimmed from each CDR3.

V	J	CDR3
TRBV27	TRBJ2-7	ASSPTGFHEQY
TRBV4-1	TRBJ1-2	ASSQAEGDYGYT
TRBV27	TRBJ1-4	ASRPEGWGKTNEKLF
TRBV4-3	TRBJ1-1	ASSQDRAGGNTEAF
TRBV27	TRBJ2-1	ASSTGRFRGQF
TRBV4-2	TRBJ1-1	ASSHRGTAGTEAF
TRBV24-1	TRBJ1-2	ATSDRSGISLGYT
TRBV4-1	TRBJ1-4	ASSFALRGKKWDEKLF
TRBV3-1/TRBV3-2	TRBJ2-5	ASSLRGTPHETQY
TRBV27	TRBJ2-7	ATRGPAPLQY
TRBV21-1	TRBJ1-2	ASSFMEGTESSYGYT
TRBV19	TRBJ1-4	ASSARGQHGEKLF
TRBV4-3	TRBJ1-2	ASSQVARYPGGYT
TRBV3-1/TRBV3-2	TRBJ2-2	ASSQDGGRELF
TRBV12-3/TRBV12-4	TRBJ2-5	ASSRGLVETQY
TRBV11-2	TRBJ1-2	ASSLGLGRGRYGYT
TRBV5-1	TRBJ1-2	ASSLGGQDYGYT
TRBV3-1/TRBV3-2	TRBJ2-3	ASSHVNRGPDTQY
TRBV6-5	TRBJ1-4	ASATGTGVEKLF